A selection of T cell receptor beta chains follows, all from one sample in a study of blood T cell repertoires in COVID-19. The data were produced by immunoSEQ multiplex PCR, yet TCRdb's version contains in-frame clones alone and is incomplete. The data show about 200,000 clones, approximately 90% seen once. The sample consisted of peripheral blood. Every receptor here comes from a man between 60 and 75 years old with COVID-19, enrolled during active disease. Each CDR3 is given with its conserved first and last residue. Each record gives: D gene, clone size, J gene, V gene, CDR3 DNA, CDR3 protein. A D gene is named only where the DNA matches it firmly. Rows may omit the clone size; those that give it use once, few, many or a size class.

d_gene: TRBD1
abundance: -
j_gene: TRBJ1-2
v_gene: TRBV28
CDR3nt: TGTGCCAGCAGTTTAAGGGGCAGGGGGCTGAGAGGCTACACCTTC
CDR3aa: CASSLRGRGLRGYTF

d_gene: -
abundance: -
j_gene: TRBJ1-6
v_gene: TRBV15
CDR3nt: TGTGCCACCAGCAGAGATACGCAGGGCAATTCACCCCTCCACTTT
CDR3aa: CATSRDTQGNSPLHF

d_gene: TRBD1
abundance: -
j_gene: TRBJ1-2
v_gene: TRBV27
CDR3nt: TGTGCCAGCAGCATAGACAGGGGATATGGCTACACCTTC
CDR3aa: CASSIDRGYGYTF

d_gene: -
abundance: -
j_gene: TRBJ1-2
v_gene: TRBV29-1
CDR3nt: TGCAGCGTTGTTGAACAGGGAATGTGGGGCTACACCTTC
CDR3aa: CSVVEQGMWGYTF

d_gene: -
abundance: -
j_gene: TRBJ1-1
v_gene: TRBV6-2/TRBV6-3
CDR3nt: TGTGCCAGCAGTTACCCCGCGACGGGGAACACTGAAGCTTTCTTT
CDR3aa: CASSYPATGNTEAFF

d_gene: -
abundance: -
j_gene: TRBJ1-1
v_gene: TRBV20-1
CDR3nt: TGCAGTGCTAGTTCCGTTGTGACTGAAGCTTTCTTT
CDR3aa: CSASSVVTEAFF

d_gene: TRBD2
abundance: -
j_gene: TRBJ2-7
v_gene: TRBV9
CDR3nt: TGTGCCAGCAGCCCAGAGGGACTAAGAGGAGGCTACGAGCAGTACTTC
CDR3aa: CASSPEGLRGGYEQYF

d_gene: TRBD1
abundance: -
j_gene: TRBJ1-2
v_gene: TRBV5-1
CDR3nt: TGCGCCAGCAGCGCGTCGTGGACAGGGGCTCAATCCTCTATGGGCTACACCTTC
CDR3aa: CASSASWTGAQSSMGYTF

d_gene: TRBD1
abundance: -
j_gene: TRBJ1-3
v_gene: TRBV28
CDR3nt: TGTGCCAGCAGTACCCTCGGACAGGGGGGACACACCATATATTTT
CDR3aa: CASSTLGQGGHTIYF

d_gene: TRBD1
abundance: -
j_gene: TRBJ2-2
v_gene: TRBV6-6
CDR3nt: TGTGCCAGCAGAGCCCGACAGGGGGGCCACGGGGAGCTGTTTTTT
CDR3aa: CASRARQGGHGELFF

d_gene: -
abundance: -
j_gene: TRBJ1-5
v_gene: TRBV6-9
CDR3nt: TGTGCCAGCAGTTCAACGACACCGGATAGCAATCAGCCCCAGCATTTT
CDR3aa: CASSSTTPDSNQPQHF

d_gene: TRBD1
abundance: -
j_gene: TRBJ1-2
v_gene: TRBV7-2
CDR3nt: TGTGCCAGCAGCCCGGACAGGGGGGAAAACTATGGCTACACCTTC
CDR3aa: CASSPDRGENYGYTF

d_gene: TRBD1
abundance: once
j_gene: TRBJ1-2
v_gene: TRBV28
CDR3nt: TGTGCCAGCAGTTTAATTCTTTCCAGGGGGAACTATGGCTACACCTTC
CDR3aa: CASSLILSRGNYGYTF

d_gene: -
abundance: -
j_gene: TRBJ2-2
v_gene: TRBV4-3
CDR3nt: TGCGCCAGCAGCCAGGGCAGGGTTTGGACCGGGGAGCTGTTTTTT
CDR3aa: CASSQGRVWTGELFF

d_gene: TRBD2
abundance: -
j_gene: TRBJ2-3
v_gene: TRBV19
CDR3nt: TGTGCCAGTAGTATAGCCGGGAGGGCCACAGATACGCAGTATTTT
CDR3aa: CASSIAGRATDTQYF

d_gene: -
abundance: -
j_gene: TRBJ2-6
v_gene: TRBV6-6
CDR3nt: TGTGCCAGCAGGGGGGGGACAGGCATTGGGGCCAACGTCCTGACTTTC
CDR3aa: CASRGGTGIGANVLTF

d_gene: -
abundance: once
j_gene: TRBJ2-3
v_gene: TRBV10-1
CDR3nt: TGCGCCAGTCCCCGTTCCACAGATACGCAGTATTTT
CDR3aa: CASPRSTDTQYF

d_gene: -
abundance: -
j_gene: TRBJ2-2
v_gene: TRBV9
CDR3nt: TGTGCCAGCAGTAACAGGGCCGGGGAGCTGTTTTTT
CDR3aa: CASSNRAGELFF

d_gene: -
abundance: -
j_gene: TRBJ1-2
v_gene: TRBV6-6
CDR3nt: TGTGCCAGCAGTTACAGAGCAGGGGATGACTATGGCTACACCTTC
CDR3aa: CASSYRAGDDYGYTF

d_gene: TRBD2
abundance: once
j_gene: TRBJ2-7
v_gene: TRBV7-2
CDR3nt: TGTGCCAGCAGCGCACGTCAAACTAGCGGGGGGGACGAGCAGTACTTC
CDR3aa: CASSARQTSGGDEQYF

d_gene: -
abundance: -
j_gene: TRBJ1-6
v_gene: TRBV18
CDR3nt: TGTGCCAGCTCGGATCGGTGGACAGACAATTCACCCCTCCACTTT
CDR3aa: CASSDRWTDNSPLHF

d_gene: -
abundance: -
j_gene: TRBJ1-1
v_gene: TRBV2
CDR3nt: TGTGCCAGCAGTGTCGACGGACAGAGAAACACTGAAGCTTTCTTT
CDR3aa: CASSVDGQRNTEAFF

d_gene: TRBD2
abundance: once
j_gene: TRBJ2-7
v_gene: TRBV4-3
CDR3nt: TGCGCCAGCAGCCAAGTTCCAACTAGCGGGAGCTCCTACGAGCAGTACTTC
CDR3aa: CASSQVPTSGSSYEQYF

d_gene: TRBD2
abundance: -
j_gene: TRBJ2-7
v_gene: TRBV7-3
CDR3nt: TGTGCCAGCAGCTTAGGCCCCTCATCTAGCGGATACGAGCAGTACTTC
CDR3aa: CASSLGPSSSGYEQYF

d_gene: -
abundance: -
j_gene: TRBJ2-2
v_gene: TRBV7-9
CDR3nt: TGTGCCAGCAACCTAGGAGACAGGAGGTACACCGGGGAGCTGTTTTTT
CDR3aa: CASNLGDRRYTGELFF